This entry is about one T cell receptor beta chain. This entry comes from a study of control samples from healthy donors and cancer patients. CDR3 length: 13 residues. Trimming pared 5 bases from V and 3 bases from J, leaving 10 bases between. The method was immunoSEQ multiplex PCR; TCRdb's version includes in-frame clones alone and lacks a portion of them. The profile covers 170,000 or so clones, with roughly 89% appearing a single time and roughly 1.5% taken by the ten largest. Sample: blood. The receptor's source is a woman in her 50s in good health. The chain combines TRBV12-3 or TRBV12-4 with TRBJ1-1, with a tentative D call TRBD1 (5 bases). CDR3 loop: CASSTREDTEAFF. CDR3 DNA: TGTGCCAGCAGTACCAGGGAGGACACTGAAGCTTTCTTT.